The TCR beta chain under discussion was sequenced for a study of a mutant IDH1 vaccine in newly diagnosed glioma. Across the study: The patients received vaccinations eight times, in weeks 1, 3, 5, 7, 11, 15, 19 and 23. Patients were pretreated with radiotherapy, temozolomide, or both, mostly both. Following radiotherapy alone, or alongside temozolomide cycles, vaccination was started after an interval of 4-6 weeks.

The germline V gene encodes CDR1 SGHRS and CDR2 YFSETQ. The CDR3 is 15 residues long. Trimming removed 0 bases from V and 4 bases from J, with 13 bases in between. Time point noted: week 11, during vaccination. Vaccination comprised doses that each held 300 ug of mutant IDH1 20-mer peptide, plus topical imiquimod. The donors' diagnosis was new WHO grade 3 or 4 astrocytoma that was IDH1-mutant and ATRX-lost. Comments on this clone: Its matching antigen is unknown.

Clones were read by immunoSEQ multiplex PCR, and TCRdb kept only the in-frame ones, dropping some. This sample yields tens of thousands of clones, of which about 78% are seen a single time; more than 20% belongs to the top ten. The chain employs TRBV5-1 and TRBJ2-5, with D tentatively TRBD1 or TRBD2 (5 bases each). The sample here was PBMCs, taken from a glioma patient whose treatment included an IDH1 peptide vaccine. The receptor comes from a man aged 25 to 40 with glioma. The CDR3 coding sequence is TGCGCCAGCAGCTTGGCCTCAGGGAGAGGAGAGACCCAGTACTTC. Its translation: CASSLASGRGETQYF.